These 3 T cell receptor beta chains were sequenced from one sample in a study of T cells in women clearing cervical HPV infection. Data came from immunoSEQ multiplex PCR; TCRdb stores just in-frame clones and leaves some out. In total, the table holds some 19,000 clones. Sequenced: blood buffy coat. Every receptor here comes from a woman between 18 and 70 years old with a cervical HPV16 infection that either progressed to CIN3+ or cleared (not recorded which).

Remarks on this clone: The read terminates 3 residues before the CDR3 end, so the remaining end is supplied by the germline J gene. V usage is TRBV25-1 and J usage is TRBJ2-1; D possibly corresponds to TRBD1 (6 bases). CDR3 size: 15 residues. V lost 7 bases, J lost 8 bases, and 21 bases lay in between. CDR1 and CDR2 (germline): MGHDK, SYGVNS. CDR3 residues: CASTPQGAGEYEQFF. CDR3 bases read: TGTGCCAGCACTCCCCAAGGGGCAGGGGAATATGAG.

Concerning this clone: The read terminates 3 residues before the CDR3 end, so the remaining end is supplied by the germline J gene. The chain employs TRBV18 and TRBJ2-1, with 8 bases matching TRBD1. J was trimmed by 8 bases and V by 6 bases; bases with no gene match: 6. This CDR3 contains 13 residues. CDR1 and CDR2 from the germline V gene are KGHSH and LQKENI. The CDR3 is CASSWTGRDEQFF. The covered CDR3 bases are TGTGCCAGCTCCTGGACAGGGCGGGATGAG.

As regards this clone: The observed sequence ends 3 residues before the CDR3 terminus, with the missing tail filled in from the germline J gene. The V and J genes are TRBV6-2 or TRBV6-3 and TRBJ2-5; 13 nucleotides align to TRBD2. Germline CDR1 MNHEY, CDR2 SVGEGT. The CDR3 has 15 amino acids. V was clipped by 9 bases and J by 3 bases; unmatched bases: 7. CDR3 DNA (partial): TGTGCCAGTGCAAGGGGACTAGCGGGGAAAGAGACC. This encodes CASARGLAGKET. The CDR3 in its entirety is CASARGLAGKETQYF.